The 19 T cell receptor beta chains listed next were all sequenced from one sample in a study of a mutant IDH1 vaccine in newly diagnosed glioma. Sequenced by immunoSEQ multiplex PCR; TCRdb stores in-frame clones only, minus some. Among about 44,000 clones listed, 80% to 85% were seen once. Regarding time point: week 35, safety follow-up. The content of each vaccine dose was 300 ug of mutant IDH1 20-mer peptide, and topical imiquimod accompanied it. The antigens these receptors bind are not known. This specimen consisted of PBMCs, obtained from a glioma patient whose treatment included an IDH1 peptide vaccine. The receptors originated from a woman in her 40s with glioma. Some clones in this sample may be carry-over from other donors' samples.

The J gene is TRBJ2-7, the V gene TRBV28; D ambiguous. Germline lookup yields CDR1 MDHEN and CDR2 SYDVKM. This CDR3 has 12 amino acids. Trimming took off 7 bases at V and 0 bases at J, with 7 bases between the two ends. CDR3 loop: CASNTVSYEQYF. The CDR3 region has the DNA TGTGCCAGCAACACAGTCTCCTACGAGCAGTACTTC. Combining the CDR3 with reference TRBV28 and TRBJ2-7 gives the whole variable domain DVKVTQSSRYLVKRTGEKVFLECVQDMDHENMFWYRQDPGLGLRLIYFSYDVKMKEKGDIPEGYSVSREKKERFSLILESASTNQTSMYLCASNTVSYEQYFGPGTRLTVT.

The V call is TRBV19, the J call TRBJ2-7, with D maybe TRBD1 (5 bases). Germline lookup yields CDR1 LNHDA and CDR2 SQIVND (reference sequence). This CDR3 is 18 amino acids long. Trimming shortened V by 3 bases and J by 1 base, and 22 bases separated the two germline ends. The CDR3 nucleotides read TGTGCCAGTAGTATCCCTAAAGGGGCCCTCCTCCGATCCTACGAGCAGTACTTC. It codes for CASSIPKGALLRSYEQYF.

CDR3 residues: CSVGGNQVTGANVLTF. The CDR3 coding sequence is TGCAGCGTTGGGGGGAACCAGGTTACTGGGGCCAACGTCCTGACTTTC. The chain combines TRBV29-1 with TRBJ2-6, with D perhaps assigned TRBD1 or TRBD2 (5 bases each). The CDR3 has 16 amino acids. Deletions cut 4 bases from V and 2 bases from J, with 15 bases between. The germline V gene has CDR1 SQVTM and CDR2 ANQGSEA. Using reference TRBV29-1 and TRBJ2-6 for the parts outside the CDR3, the full variable domain is SAVISQKPSRDICQRGTSLTIQCQVDSQVTMMFWYRQQPGQSLTLIATANQGSEATYESGFVIDKFPISRPNLTFSTLTVSNMSPEDSSIYLCSVGGNQVTGANVLTFGAGSRLTVL.

The chain uses TRBV15 and TRBJ1-5, with a weak D call TRBD1 (5 bases). The CDR3 is 15 residues long. V dropped 0 bases and J dropped 7 bases, with 13 bases sitting between them. Germline V gives CDR1 LNHNV, CDR2 YYDKDF (reference sequence). CDR3 in amino acids: CATSRDPREEQPQHF. The CDR3 DNA sequence: TGTGCCACCAGCAGAGATCCCAGGGAGGAGCAGCCCCAGCATTTT. Together with reference TRBV15 and TRBJ1-5, the CDR3 gives the full variable domain: DAMVIQNPRYQVTQFGKPVTLSCSQTLNHNVMYWYQQKSSQAPKLLFHYYDKDFNNEADTPDNFQSRRPNTSFCFLDIRSPGLGDTAMYLCATSRDPREEQPQHFGDGTRLSIL.

The V gene is TRBV6-6, the J gene TRBJ1-4; D gene ambiguous. V was cut by 0 bases and J by 0 bases, with 8 bases left in between. This CDR3 is built from 16 residues. Germline V gene sequence: CDR1 MNHNY, CDR2 SVGAGI (reference sequence). CDR3 region: CASSYSRAATNEKLFF. CDR3 DNA sequence: TGTGCCAGCAGTTACTCGCGCGCTGCAACTAATGAAAAACTGTTTTTT.

A few counts support this clone. The chain joins TRBV6-5 to TRBJ1-1, with D unresolved. The CDR3 spans 11 residues. Germline V CDR1 and CDR2: MNHEY, SVGAGI. Trimming took 5 bases from V and 3 from J, leaving 4 bases between them. In nucleotides, the CDR3 is TGTGCCAGCAGTCACTACACTGAAGCTTTCTTT. Translated, it gives CASSHYTEAFF.

The chain links TRBV5-1 to TRBJ2-2; a weak D match, TRBD1 (5 bases). The V and J ends lost 0 bases and 1 base respectively, with 7 bases between them. The CDR3 has 15 amino acids. CDR1 is SGHRS and CDR2 is YFSETQ in the germline V gene. The CDR3 loop reads CASSLVTGNTGELFF. CDR3 DNA sequence: TGCGCCAGCAGCTTGGTAACAGGGAACACCGGGGAGCTGTTTTTT.

The V and J genes are TRBV9 and TRBJ2-3; D could derive from TRBD1 or TRBD2 (6 bases each). CDR1 is SGDLS, CDR2 YYNGEE, per germline. The CDR3 is made up of 20 amino acids. Trimming left V 0 bases short and J 0 bases short, with 23 bases between. The CDR3, as DNA: TGTGCCAGCAGCGTAGCTAAGAACCAGCTAGGGGGGTCTAGCACAGATACGCAGTATTTT. This codes for CASSVAKNQLGGSSTDTQYF. The full variable domain, with the rest looked up from reference TRBV9 and TRBJ2-3, is DSGVTQTPKHLITATGQRVTLRCSPRSGDLSVYWYQQSLDQGLQFLIQYYNGEERAKGNILERFSAQQFPDLHSELNLSSLELGDSALYFCASSVAKNQLGGSSTDTQYFGPGTRLTVL.

This clone was recorded a few times. This sequence joins TRBV27 and TRBJ1-3; tentatively, D is TRBD1 (5 bases). The CDR3 spans 13 residues. The V gene lost 6 bases and the J gene lost 3 bases, with 9 bases spanning the gap. Germline V gene sequence: CDR1 MNHEY, CDR2 SMNVEV (reference sequence). CDR3 residues: CASRGGGGNTIYF. The CDR3 region has the DNA TGTGCCAGCAGGGGGGGTGGTGGAAACACCATATATTTT.

This sequence joins TRBV6-1 and TRBJ2-7; 8 bases align to TRBD2. Germline V gives CDR1 MNHNS, CDR2 SASEGT. The CDR3 runs 13 residues. V shed 6 bases and J 2 bases; nucleotides not matched to a gene: 3. CDR3 sequence: CASRAAGAYEQYF. DNA of the CDR3: TGTGCCAGCAGGGCAGCGGGAGCCTACGAGCAGTACTTC.

V gene TRBV5-8 combines with J gene TRBJ2-1; perhaps TRBD1 as D (5 bases). Germline CDR1 is SGHTS and CDR2 is YDEGEE. Trimming took off 9 bases at V and 2 bases at J, with 18 bases between the two ends. The CDR3 totals 15 residues. CDR3 region: CATNGRARTYNEQFF. CDR3 in DNA: TGTGCCACCAACGGCAGGGCCCGGACCTACAATGAGCAGTTCTTC.

This clone was seen a handful of times. This chain joins TRBV7-2 and TRBJ2-1, with a weak D call TRBD2 (6 bases). The length of the CDR3 is 16 residues. V lost 2 bases and J lost 3, with 14 bases in between. Per the germline V gene, CDR1 is SGHTA and CDR2 is FQGNSA. CDR3 amino acids: CASSLNPPGVYNEQFF. DNA of the CDR3: TGTGCCAGCAGCTTAAATCCGCCGGGGGTCTACAATGAGCAGTTCTTC.

This chain uses TRBV28 with TRBJ1-4; a weak D match, TRBD1 (5 bases). Germline values: CDR1 MDHEN, CDR2 SYDVKM. The CDR3 has 17 residues. V was pared by 3 bases and J by 8 bases, with 22 bases between. CDR3 sequence: CASSLYRPFRGDEKLFF. The CDR3 coding sequence is TGTGCCAGCAGTTTGTATCGGCCTTTTCGGGGGGACGAAAAACTGTTTTTT.

CDR3 sequence: CASRGWSTDTQYF. Written as DNA, the CDR3 is TGTGCCAGCAGGGGGTGGAGCACAGATACGCAGTATTTT. The rearrangement links TRBV2 to TRBJ2-3, with D unclear. Germline V lookup: CDR1 SNHLY, CDR2 FYNNEI. The CDR3 consists of 13 residues. V was cut by 6 bases and J by 0 bases, with 7 bases left in between.

The chain recombines TRBV7-2 with TRBJ1-2; D is unclear. Trimming took 1 base from V and 4 from J, leaving 10 bases between them. The CDR3 covers 14 residues. Germline V gene lookup returns CDR1 SGHTA and CDR2 FQGNSA. In DNA form, the CDR3 reads TGTGCCAGCAGCTTAGGAGTGGTTTCCTATGGCTACACCTTC. Its translation: CASSLGVVSYGYTF.

The gene calls are TRBV6-6 and TRBJ2-7, with unresolved D. With 9 bases removed from V and 6 bases from J, the gap between germline ends came to 12 bases. The CDR3 is 11 amino acids. CDR1 is MNHNY, CDR2 SVGAGI, per germline (reference sequence). The CDR3 region is CASLGFGEQYF. The CDR3 region has the DNA TGTGCCAGTCTGGGTTTCGGCGAGCAGTACTTC.

This rearrangement joins TRBV27 to TRBJ2-7; 9 bases map to TRBD2. Germline V gene data show CDR1 as MNHEY and CDR2 as SMNVEV (reference sequence). Losses at the gene ends were 6 bases for V and 2 bases for J; bases not matched to a gene: 8. The CDR3 consists of 15 residues. CDR3 DNA sequence: TGTGCCAGCAGCAAACGAGGGACTAGCACCTACGAGCAGTACTTC. Protein product: CASSKRGTSTYEQYF.

This clone was observed a single time. The chain employs TRBV7-2 and TRBJ1-5; 12 positions match TRBD1. CDR3 length: 16 residues. CDR1 SGHTA and CDR2 FQGNSA come from the germline V gene. V shed 5 bases, J shed 7 bases, and the junction held 9 bases outside the gene matches. The CDR3 sequence is CASSAPGQGAGQPQHF. For the CDR3, the DNA is TGTGCCAGCAGCGCTCCGGGACAGGGGGCCGGGCAGCCCCAGCATTTT.

The CDR3 nucleotides are TGCACCTCGTCAAGGGACAATGAGCAGTTCTTC. It codes for CTSSRDNEQFF. V and J are TRBV29-1 and TRBJ2-1; D is unresolved. CDR3 length: 11 amino acids. In germline, CDR1 is SQVTM, CDR2 ANQGSEA.